This section outlines one T cell receptor beta chain sequence together with its context. The antigen remains unidentified. This specimen belongs to a study of blood T cells in healthy people across ages. Study-wide points: Total diversity from one million sequenced T cells was likely underestimated.

Through a sample-barcoded 5' primer and a J-beta primer mix, a second PCR was run for roughly 6 to 12 cycles. All samples yielded 2.5 million or more CDR3-containing paired-end reads. TCRdb analysed the 5' RACE reads with MiXCR anew, one entry per CDR3 protein. The sample includes around 1,900,000 distinct CDR3 sequences, more than 35% of them seen just once. Germline CDR1 is SGHTA and CDR2 is FQGNSA. The V gene end was trimmed by 3 bases and the J gene end by 4 bases; junction bases not matched to a gene: 9. The CDR3 extends over 16 amino acids. The source material was blood. J is TRBJ2-3 and V is TRBV7-2; 8 bases are shared with TRBD1. This receptor was obtained from a human donor in good health. This chain's CDR3 is CASSLFGTGSSDTQYF. The CDR3 bases are TGTGCCAGCAGCTTGTTTGGGACAGGCTCATCAGATACGCAGTATTTT. The complete variable domain, with remaining parts taken from reference TRBV7-2 and TRBJ2-3, reads GAGVSQSPSNKVTEKGKDVELRCDPISGHTALYWYRQSLGQGLEFLIYFQGNSAPDKSGLPSDRFSAERTGGSVSTLTIQRTQQEDSAVYLCASSLFGTGSSDTQYFGPGTRLTVL.